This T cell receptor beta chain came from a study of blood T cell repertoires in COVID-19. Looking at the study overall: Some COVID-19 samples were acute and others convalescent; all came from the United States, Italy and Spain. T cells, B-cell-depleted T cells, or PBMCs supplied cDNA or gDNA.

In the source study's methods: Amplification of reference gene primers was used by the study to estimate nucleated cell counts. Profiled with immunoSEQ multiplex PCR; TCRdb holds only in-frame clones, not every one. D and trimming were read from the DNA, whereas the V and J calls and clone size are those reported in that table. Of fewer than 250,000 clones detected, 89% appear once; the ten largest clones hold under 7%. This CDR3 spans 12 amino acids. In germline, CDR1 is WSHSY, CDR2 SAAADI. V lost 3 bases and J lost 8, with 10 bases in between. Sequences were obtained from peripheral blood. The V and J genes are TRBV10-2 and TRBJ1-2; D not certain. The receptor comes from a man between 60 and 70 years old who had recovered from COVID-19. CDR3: CASSDSIYGYTF. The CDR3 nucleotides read TGCGCCAGCAGTGATAGCATTTACGGCTACACCTTC.